Listed below are T cell receptor beta chains from one sample, sequenced in a study of neurological immune-mediated disorders. TCRdb reanalysed the 5' RACE reads using MiXCR and keeps one entry per CDR3 protein. Among about 120,000 distinct CDR3 sequences listed, roughly 3.2% were seen once. Sequences were obtained from PBMCs. These receptors originate from a woman under 40 with multiple sclerosis. Both conserved end residues are part of each CDR3. The D gene is left open where the match is weak. A row's size may be missing; if present it is once, few, many or a size class.

CDR3 length: 14
clone size: many
V gene: TRBV20-1
D gene: TRBD2
J gene: TRBJ2-3
CDR3 protein: CSAGGLAGPDTQYF
CDR3 DNA: TGCAGTGCAGGGGGACTAGCGGGCCCAGATACGCAGTATTTT

CDR3 length: 15
clone size: many
V gene: TRBV20-1
D gene: TRBD1
J gene: TRBJ2-5
CDR3 protein: CSAVPGQGDAKTQYF
CDR3 DNA: TGCAGTGCGGTACCGGGACAGGGGGACGCGAAGACCCAGTACTTC

CDR3 length: 14
clone size: many
V gene: TRBV7-9
D gene: TRBD1
J gene: TRBJ1-2
CDR3 protein: CASISTGIDYGYTF
CDR3 DNA: TGTGCCAGCATATCGACAGGGATAGACTATGGCTACACCTTC

CDR3 length: 16
clone size: many
V gene: TRBV4-1
D gene: TRBD1
J gene: TRBJ2-7
CDR3 protein: CASSQTGTASFYEQYF
CDR3 DNA: TGCGCCAGCAGCCAAACAGGGACAGCCTCGTTCTACGAGCAGTACTTC

CDR3 length: 17
clone size: few
V gene: TRBV14
D gene: NA
J gene: TRBJ2-7
CDR3 protein: CASSPLRWGEASYEQYF
CDR3 DNA: TGTGCCAGCAGCCCCCTAAGGTGGGGGGAAGCGTCCTACGAGCAGTACTTC

CDR3 length: 19
clone size: many
V gene: TRBV6-6
D gene: NA
J gene: TRBJ1-5
CDR3 protein: CASSYRGETDSIGNQPQHF
CDR3 DNA: TGTGCCAGCAGTTACCGCGGGGAGACAGATAGTATTGGCAATCAGCCCCAGCATTTT

CDR3 length: 14
clone size: many
V gene: TRBV9
D gene: TRBD2
J gene: TRBJ2-7
CDR3 protein: CASSPGLRSHEQYF
CDR3 DNA: TGTGCCAGCAGCCCGGGACTACGGAGCCACGAGCAGTACTTC

CDR3 length: 12
clone size: many
V gene: TRBV29-1
D gene: NA
J gene: TRBJ1-1
CDR3 protein: CSVATENTEAFF
CDR3 DNA: TGCAGCGTAGCGACAGAGAACACTGAAGCTTTCTTT

CDR3 length: 13
clone size: many
V gene: TRBV20-1
D gene: NA
J gene: TRBJ1-2
CDR3 protein: CSARKGALYGYTF
CDR3 DNA: TGCAGTGCTAGGAAAGGGGCTCTTTATGGCTACACCTTC

CDR3 length: 15
clone size: few
V gene: TRBV5-1
D gene: NA
J gene: TRBJ2-2
CDR3 protein: CASSLETRNTGELFF
CDR3 DNA: TGCGCCAGCAGCTTGGAGACAAGGAACACCGGGGAGCTGTTTTTT

CDR3 length: 16
clone size: many
V gene: TRBV5-4
D gene: TRBD2
J gene: TRBJ2-1
CDR3 protein: CASSLELAGVGNEQFF
CDR3 DNA: TGTGCCAGCAGCTTGGAGTTAGCGGGTGTGGGCAATGAGCAGTTCTTC

CDR3 length: 11
clone size: many
V gene: TRBV20-1
D gene: NA
J gene: TRBJ1-2
CDR3 protein: CSAATVGGYTF
CDR3 DNA: TGCAGTGCGGCCACGGTGGGGGGCTACACCTTC

CDR3 length: 14
clone size: many
V gene: TRBV15
D gene: TRBD1
J gene: TRBJ1-1
CDR3 protein: CATSVRRGLTEAFF
CDR3 DNA: TGTGCCACCAGCGTGCGGAGGGGGCTCACTGAAGCTTTCTTT

CDR3 length: 12
clone size: many
V gene: TRBV5-8
D gene: NA
J gene: TRBJ2-7
CDR3 protein: CASSSPQTEQYF
CDR3 DNA: TGTGCCAGCAGCTCCCCCCAGACGGAGCAGTACTTC

CDR3 length: 13
clone size: many
V gene: TRBV20-1
D gene: NA
J gene: TRBJ1-5
CDR3 protein: CSARRQRDQPQHF
CDR3 DNA: TGCAGTGCTAGAAGACAGAGGGATCAGCCCCAGCATTTT

CDR3 length: 15
clone size: NA
V gene: TRBV20-1
D gene: NA
J gene: TRBJ2-3
CDR3 protein: CSARVAGQRTDTQYF
CDR3 DNA: TGCAGTGCTAGAGTTGCGGGACAGCGCACAGATACGCAGTATTTT

CDR3 length: 14
clone size: many
V gene: TRBV7-9
D gene: NA
J gene: TRBJ2-7
CDR3 protein: CASSFDQRQYEQYF
CDR3 DNA: TGTGCCAGCAGCTTCGATCAGAGACAGTACGAGCAGTACTTC

CDR3 length: 15
clone size: many
V gene: TRBV7-8
D gene: NA
J gene: TRBJ2-3
CDR3 protein: CASSLPRTVQDTQYF
CDR3 DNA: TGTGCCAGCAGCTTACCCCGGACGGTCCAGGATACGCAGTATTTT

CDR3 length: 13
clone size: many
V gene: TRBV5-6
D gene: NA
J gene: TRBJ2-3
CDR3 protein: CASRQSSGDTQYF
CDR3 DNA: TGTGCCAGCAGGCAATCGAGCGGAGATACGCAGTATTTT

CDR3 length: 16
clone size: many
V gene: TRBV12-3/TRBV12-4
D gene: NA
J gene: TRBJ1-1
CDR3 protein: CASSPPLGLGLTEAFF
CDR3 DNA: TGTGCCAGCAGTCCCCCTTTGGGGCTAGGGCTTACTGAAGCTTTCTTT

CDR3 length: 16
clone size: many
V gene: TRBV5-1
D gene: TRBD2
J gene: TRBJ2-1
CDR3 protein: CASSLAVGTSRNEQFF
CDR3 DNA: TGCGCCAGCAGCTTGGCCGTCGGGACTAGCAGGAATGAGCAGTTCTTC

CDR3 length: 15
clone size: many
V gene: TRBV7-9
D gene: NA
J gene: TRBJ2-1
CDR3 protein: CASSLYGSSYNEQFF
CDR3 DNA: TGTGCCAGCAGCCTCTACGGGAGCTCCTACAATGAGCAGTTCTTC

CDR3 length: 11
clone size: many
V gene: TRBV29-1
D gene: TRBD1
J gene: TRBJ2-5
CDR3 protein: CSVGQGETQYF
CDR3 DNA: TGCAGCGTTGGACAGGGAGAGACCCAGTACTTC

CDR3 length: 14
clone size: many
V gene: TRBV12-3/TRBV12-4
D gene: NA
J gene: TRBJ1-5
CDR3 protein: CASSRGESNQPQHF
CDR3 DNA: TGTGCCAGTAGCCGGGGGGAGAGCAATCAGCCCCAGCATTTT

CDR3 length: 14
clone size: many
V gene: TRBV2
D gene: TRBD1
J gene: TRBJ1-4
CDR3 protein: CASSDLGQYEKLFF
CDR3 DNA: TGTGCCAGCAGTGATTTGGGACAGTATGAAAAACTGTTTTTT

CDR3 length: 15
clone size: many
V gene: TRBV4-2
D gene: TRBD1
J gene: TRBJ1-5
CDR3 protein: CASSPGQGGDQPQHF
CDR3 DNA: TGTGCCAGCAGCCCAGGACAGGGAGGGGATCAGCCCCAGCATTTT

CDR3 length: 14
clone size: many
V gene: TRBV7-9
D gene: NA
J gene: TRBJ2-7
CDR3 protein: CASSPRVPSYEQYF
CDR3 DNA: TGTGCCAGCAGCCCTCGGGTTCCCTCCTACGAGCAGTACTTC

CDR3 length: 15
clone size: many
V gene: TRBV7-2
D gene: NA
J gene: TRBJ2-7
CDR3 protein: CASSFLGGLNYEQYF
CDR3 DNA: TGTGCCAGCAGCTTCTTGGGGGGCCTGAACTACGAGCAGTACTTC

CDR3 length: 15
clone size: NA
V gene: TRBV4-1
D gene: TRBD1
J gene: TRBJ1-5
CDR3 protein: CASSQGAQGAQPQHF
CDR3 DNA: TGCGCCAGCAGCCAAGGGGCACAGGGGGCTCAGCCCCAGCATTTT

CDR3 length: 15
clone size: many
V gene: TRBV7-2
D gene: NA
J gene: TRBJ2-2
CDR3 protein: CASSNGLTRGGELFF
CDR3 DNA: TGTGCCAGCAGCAATGGACTGACGCGAGGCGGGGAGCTGTTTTTT

CDR3 length: 15
clone size: many
V gene: TRBV27
D gene: TRBD1
J gene: TRBJ2-4
CDR3 protein: CASSLEGATLNIQYF
CDR3 DNA: TGTGCCAGCAGTCTTGAGGGGGCCACCCTTAACATTCAGTACTTC

CDR3 length: 16
clone size: many
V gene: TRBV6-2/TRBV6-3
D gene: TRBD2
J gene: TRBJ2-1
CDR3 protein: CASTLLAGGPYNEQFF
CDR3 DNA: TGTGCCAGCACCCTACTAGCGGGAGGGCCCTACAATGAGCAGTTCTTC

CDR3 length: 13
clone size: many
V gene: TRBV29-1
D gene: TRBD1
J gene: TRBJ2-3
CDR3 protein: CSGDRGLTDTQYF
CDR3 DNA: TGCAGCGGGGACAGGGGGCTGACAGATACGCAGTATTTT

CDR3 length: 17
clone size: many
V gene: TRBV20-1
D gene: NA
J gene: TRBJ2-7
CDR3 protein: CSARDPMTRARLGEQYF
CDR3 DNA: TGCAGTGCTAGAGATCCTATGACCCGGGCCCGATTGGGGGAGCAGTACTTC

CDR3 length: 13
clone size: NA
V gene: TRBV2
D gene: NA
J gene: TRBJ1-1
CDR3 protein: CASSRDGNTEAFF
CDR3 DNA: TGTGCCAGCAGCCGGGACGGGAACACTGAAGCTTTCTTT

CDR3 length: 14
clone size: many
V gene: TRBV20-1
D gene: TRBD1
J gene: TRBJ1-6
CDR3 protein: CSARGDSPNSPLHF
CDR3 DNA: TGCAGTGCTAGAGGGGACAGTCCTAATTCACCCCTCCACTTT

CDR3 length: 13
clone size: many
V gene: TRBV11-3
D gene: NA
J gene: TRBJ2-3
CDR3 protein: CASSFRDPDTQYF
CDR3 DNA: TGTGCCAGCAGCTTTAGGGATCCAGATACGCAGTATTTT

CDR3 length: 17
clone size: many
V gene: TRBV5-5
D gene: TRBD1
J gene: TRBJ2-1
CDR3 protein: CASSFPVSPLTGGEQFF
CDR3 DNA: TGTGCCAGCAGCTTCCCCGTTAGTCCTCTGACAGGGGGTGAGCAGTTCTTC

CDR3 length: 14
clone size: many
V gene: TRBV7-9
D gene: NA
J gene: TRBJ1-5
CDR3 protein: CASSLTEGNQPQHF
CDR3 DNA: TGTGCCAGCAGCCTCACCGAGGGCAATCAGCCCCAGCATTTT